This is a list of T cell receptor beta chains from one sample in a study of cytomegalovirus exposure and HLA in healthy donors. Using immunoSEQ multiplex PCR, the repertoire was profiled, and TCRdb retains in-frame clones only, with some absent. The sample yields 100,000 to 150,000 clones, approximately 94% seen once. Sequenced material: PBMCs. These receptors were collected from a woman under 30 in good health and CMV-seronegative. The CDR3 runs from the conserved cysteine through the conserved F or W. The order of the fields is clone size, V gene, D gene, J gene, CDR3 DNA, CDR3 protein. D genes are given only for firm matches. Clone size is shown for a subset of rows, as once, few, many or a class of expanded clone.

clone_size: -; v_call: TRBV27; d_call: TRBD1; j_call: TRBJ2-1; cdr3_nt: TGTGCCAGCAGTCCGGGACAGTACAATGAGCAGTTCTTC; cdr3_aa: CASSPGQYNEQFF
clone_size: -; v_call: TRBV5-4; d_call: -; j_call: TRBJ2-6; cdr3_nt: TGTGCCAGCAGCTTGGCAGGGGCTGGGGCCAACGTCCTGACTTTC; cdr3_aa: CASSLAGAGANVLTF
clone_size: -; v_call: TRBV9; d_call: -; j_call: TRBJ1-6; cdr3_nt: TGTGCCAGCAGTGAGGGATCGAATTCACCCCTCCACTTT; cdr3_aa: CASSEGSNSPLHF
clone_size: -; v_call: TRBV28; d_call: TRBD1; j_call: TRBJ1-2; cdr3_nt: TGTGCCAGCAGTTCCCCCGGGACAGGCTTCGTTTCGGGCTACACCTTC; cdr3_aa: CASSSPGTGFVSGYTF
clone_size: -; v_call: TRBV7-3; d_call: -; j_call: TRBJ2-1; cdr3_nt: TGTGCCAGCAGCTTGACGGGGGCCTACAATGAGCAGTTCTTC; cdr3_aa: CASSLTGAYNEQFF
clone_size: -; v_call: TRBV5-4; d_call: TRBD2; j_call: TRBJ2-5; cdr3_nt: TGTGCCAGCAGCCCCGGGGTAGCGGGAGGGAAAGAGACCCAGTACTTC; cdr3_aa: CASSPGVAGGKETQYF
clone_size: -; v_call: TRBV30; d_call: -; j_call: TRBJ1-3; cdr3_nt: TGTGCCTGGAGTGGCGGTGGAAGCGGAAACACCATATATTTT; cdr3_aa: CAWSGGGSGNTIYF
clone_size: once; v_call: TRBV5-4; d_call: -; j_call: TRBJ1-2; cdr3_nt: TGTGCCAGCAGCGCTCAAAACGTAGCTGATGGCTACACCTTC; cdr3_aa: CASSAQNVADGYTF
clone_size: -; v_call: TRBV28; d_call: -; j_call: TRBJ1-6; cdr3_nt: TGTGCCAGCAGTTTTACAGGATCGTATTCACCCCTCCACTTT; cdr3_aa: CASSFTGSYSPLHF
clone_size: -; v_call: TRBV13; d_call: TRBD2; j_call: TRBJ2-1; cdr3_nt: TGTGCCAGCAGCCCTTGGACTAGCGGGAGCTCCTACAATGAGCAGTTCTTC; cdr3_aa: CASSPWTSGSSYNEQFF
clone_size: -; v_call: TRBV27; d_call: TRBD1; j_call: TRBJ1-2; cdr3_nt: TGTGCCAGCAGCCTAACAGGGGTAGGCTACACCTTC; cdr3_aa: CASSLTGVGYTF
clone_size: -; v_call: TRBV18; d_call: TRBD2; j_call: TRBJ2-7; cdr3_nt: TGTGCCAGCTCATCAAGGAGGACTAGCGGGAGCTACGAGCAGTACTTC; cdr3_aa: CASSSRRTSGSYEQYF
clone_size: -; v_call: TRBV28; d_call: TRBD2; j_call: TRBJ2-7; cdr3_nt: TGTGCCAGCAGTACTAGCGGGAGGGCTCGAGAGCAGTACTTC; cdr3_aa: CASSTSGRAREQYF
clone_size: -; v_call: TRBV5-1; d_call: TRBD2; j_call: TRBJ2-3; cdr3_nt: TGCGCCAGCAGCAACGAAGCGGGAGATATACATCCTACGCAGTATTTT; cdr3_aa: CASSNEAGDIHPTQYF
clone_size: -; v_call: TRBV18; d_call: TRBD1; j_call: TRBJ1-2; cdr3_nt: TGTGCCAGCTCACCATCCAGGGGGCGAAGCTATGGCTACACCTTC; cdr3_aa: CASSPSRGRSYGYTF
clone_size: -; v_call: TRBV7-9; d_call: -; j_call: TRBJ2-2; cdr3_nt: TGTGCCAGCAGCTCGACAGCGAACACCGGGGAGCTGTTTTTT; cdr3_aa: CASSSTANTGELFF
clone_size: -; v_call: TRBV6-5; d_call: -; j_call: TRBJ1-5; cdr3_nt: TGTGCCAGCAGTTACGGTACAGGGTTCAATCAGCCCCAGCATTTT; cdr3_aa: CASSYGTGFNQPQHF
clone_size: once; v_call: TRBV7-3; d_call: TRBD2; j_call: TRBJ2-7; cdr3_nt: TGTGCCAGCAGCCTTGGGGGGGGGAGCTCCTACGAGCAGTACTTC; cdr3_aa: CASSLGGGSSYEQYF
clone_size: -; v_call: TRBV5-4; d_call: TRBD2; j_call: TRBJ2-1; cdr3_nt: TGTGCCAGCAGCCCCAGTGGGACTAGCGGGGGGGATGAGCAGTTCTTC; cdr3_aa: CASSPSGTSGGDEQFF
clone_size: -; v_call: TRBV6-1; d_call: -; j_call: TRBJ2-1; cdr3_nt: TGTGCCAGCAGTGAGGACCAGGGTGGCGAGCAGTTCTTC; cdr3_aa: CASSEDQGGEQFF
clone_size: -; v_call: TRBV2; d_call: -; j_call: TRBJ1-3; cdr3_nt: TGTGCCAGCAGAGCGGTGGTGGCAGGAAACACCATATATTTT; cdr3_aa: CASRAVVAGNTIYF
clone_size: -; v_call: TRBV5-4; d_call: TRBD1; j_call: TRBJ2-2; cdr3_nt: TGTGCCAGCATGCCACAGGGGGCGGGCGGGGAGCTGTTTTTT; cdr3_aa: CASMPQGAGGELFF
clone_size: -; v_call: TRBV19; d_call: TRBD2; j_call: TRBJ2-7; cdr3_nt: TGTGCCAGTAGTATAGTCCTAGCGGGAGACGAGCAGTACTTC; cdr3_aa: CASSIVLAGDEQYF
clone_size: -; v_call: TRBV28; d_call: TRBD1; j_call: TRBJ1-5; cdr3_nt: TGTGCCAGCAGACCGACAGGGGGCAACAATCAGCCCCAGCATTTT; cdr3_aa: CASRPTGGNNQPQHF
clone_size: -; v_call: TRBV5-1; d_call: TRBD1; j_call: TRBJ1-5; cdr3_nt: TGCGCCAGCAGCTTGGCCGGGACAGGGGACAATCAGCCCCAGCATTTT; cdr3_aa: CASSLAGTGDNQPQHF
clone_size: -; v_call: TRBV4-2; d_call: -; j_call: TRBJ2-1; cdr3_nt: TGTGCCAGCAGCCAATATCAGGGGCAGTCCTACAATGAGCAGTTCTTC; cdr3_aa: CASSQYQGQSYNEQFF
clone_size: -; v_call: TRBV28; d_call: -; j_call: TRBJ1-5; cdr3_nt: TGTGCCAGCAGTGAAACAGGGCAGCCCCAGCATTTT; cdr3_aa: CASSETGQPQHF
clone_size: -; v_call: TRBV6-1; d_call: -; j_call: TRBJ1-3; cdr3_nt: TGTGCCAGCTGGGGAGGATTCTCTGGAAACACCATATATTTT; cdr3_aa: CASWGGFSGNTIYF
clone_size: once; v_call: TRBV7-2; d_call: TRBD2; j_call: TRBJ2-1; cdr3_nt: TGTGCCAGCAGCTTAATTCCTAGCGGGAGGGCCGGTGAGCAGTTCTTC; cdr3_aa: CASSLIPSGRAGEQFF
clone_size: -; v_call: TRBV6-1; d_call: TRBD2; j_call: TRBJ2-7; cdr3_nt: TGTGCCAGCAGTGAACCTAGCGGGGGTCCCTACGAGCAGTACTTC; cdr3_aa: CASSEPSGGPYEQYF
clone_size: -; v_call: TRBV2; d_call: -; j_call: TRBJ2-1; cdr3_nt: TGTGCCAGCAGTGTCAGGGATGACGGTGAGCAGTTCTTC; cdr3_aa: CASSVRDDGEQFF
clone_size: -; v_call: TRBV4-2; d_call: TRBD1; j_call: TRBJ2-7; cdr3_nt: TGTGCCAGCAGCCAGAGGGCAGGGGGTTCCTCCTACGAGCAGTACTTC; cdr3_aa: CASSQRAGGSSYEQYF
clone_size: once; v_call: TRBV7-7; d_call: -; j_call: TRBJ2-5; cdr3_nt: TGTGCCAGCAGCCCGACCGGGACTCCGGGGGAGACCCAGTACTTC; cdr3_aa: CASSPTGTPGETQYF
clone_size: -; v_call: TRBV7-9; d_call: -; j_call: TRBJ2-2; cdr3_nt: TGTGCCAGCAGCCGGGCAGGGAAGAACACCGGGGAGCTGTTTTTT; cdr3_aa: CASSRAGKNTGELFF
clone_size: -; v_call: TRBV5-1; d_call: -; j_call: TRBJ2-5; cdr3_nt: TGCGCCAGCAGCTCGGGCAGGGAAGAGACCCAGTACTTC; cdr3_aa: CASSSGREETQYF
clone_size: -; v_call: TRBV6-5; d_call: -; j_call: TRBJ1-1; cdr3_nt: TGTGCCAGCAGTTACGGGGTAGGGGGGGGGTCCACTGAAGCTTTCTTT; cdr3_aa: CASSYGVGGGSTEAFF
clone_size: -; v_call: TRBV28; d_call: -; j_call: TRBJ2-1; cdr3_nt: TGTGCCAGCAAGCGTGATGTCGGCCCCTACAATGAGCAGTTCTTC; cdr3_aa: CASKRDVGPYNEQFF
clone_size: -; v_call: TRBV25-1; d_call: -; j_call: TRBJ1-1; cdr3_nt: TGTGCCAGCAGTGAAGGCTTGGGGAGGAACACTGAAGCTTTCTTT; cdr3_aa: CASSEGLGRNTEAFF